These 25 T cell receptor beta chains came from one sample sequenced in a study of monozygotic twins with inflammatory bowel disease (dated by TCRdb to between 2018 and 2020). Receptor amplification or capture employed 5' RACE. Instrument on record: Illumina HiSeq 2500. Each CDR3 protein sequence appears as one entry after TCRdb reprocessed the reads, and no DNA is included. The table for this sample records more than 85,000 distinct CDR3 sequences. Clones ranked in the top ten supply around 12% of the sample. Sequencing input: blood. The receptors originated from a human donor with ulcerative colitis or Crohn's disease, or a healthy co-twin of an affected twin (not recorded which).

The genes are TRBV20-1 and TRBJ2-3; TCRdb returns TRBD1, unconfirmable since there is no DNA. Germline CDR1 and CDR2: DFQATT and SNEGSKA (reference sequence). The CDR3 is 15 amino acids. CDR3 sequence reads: CSARDPSGGGDTQYF.

CDR3 sequence reads: CSVEPLAGGGNEQFF. The chain uses TRBV29-1 and TRBJ2-1; the TRBD2 assignment by TCRdb is unverifiable without DNA. CDR3 length: 15 residues. Germline lookup yields CDR1 SQVTM and CDR2 ANQGSEA.

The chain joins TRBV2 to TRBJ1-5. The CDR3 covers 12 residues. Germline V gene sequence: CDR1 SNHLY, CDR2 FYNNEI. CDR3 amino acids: CASSEGNQPQHF.

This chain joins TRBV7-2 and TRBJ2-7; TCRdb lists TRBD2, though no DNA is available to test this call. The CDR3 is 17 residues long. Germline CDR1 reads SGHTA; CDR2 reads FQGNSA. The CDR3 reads CASSLRGLAGSPYEQYF. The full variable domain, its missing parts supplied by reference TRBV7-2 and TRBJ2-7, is GAGVSQSPSNKVTEKGKDVELRCDPISGHTALYWYRQSLGQGLEFLIYFQGNSAPDKSGLPSDRFSAERTGGSVSTLTIQRTQQEDSAVYLCASSLRGLAGSPYEQYFGPGTRLTVT.

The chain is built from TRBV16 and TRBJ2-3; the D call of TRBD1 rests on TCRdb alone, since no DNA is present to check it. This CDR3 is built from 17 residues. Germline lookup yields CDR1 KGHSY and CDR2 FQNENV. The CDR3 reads CASSLYSGGAVTDTQYF.

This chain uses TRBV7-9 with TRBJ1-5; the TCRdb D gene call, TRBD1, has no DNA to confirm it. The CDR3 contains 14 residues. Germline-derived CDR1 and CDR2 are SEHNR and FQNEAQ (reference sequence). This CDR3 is CASSPWGENQPQHF.

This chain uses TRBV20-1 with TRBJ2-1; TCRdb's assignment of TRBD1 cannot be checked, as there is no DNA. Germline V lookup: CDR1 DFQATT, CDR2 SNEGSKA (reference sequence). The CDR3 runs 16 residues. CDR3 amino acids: CSARGVTGGSYNEQFF.

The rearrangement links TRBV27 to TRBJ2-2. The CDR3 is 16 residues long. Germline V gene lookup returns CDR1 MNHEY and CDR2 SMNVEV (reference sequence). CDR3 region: CASSLSRLTLTGELFF.

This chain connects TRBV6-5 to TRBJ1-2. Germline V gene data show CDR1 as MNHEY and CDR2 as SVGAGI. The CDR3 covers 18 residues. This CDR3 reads CASSSYLRGPPGDYGYTF.

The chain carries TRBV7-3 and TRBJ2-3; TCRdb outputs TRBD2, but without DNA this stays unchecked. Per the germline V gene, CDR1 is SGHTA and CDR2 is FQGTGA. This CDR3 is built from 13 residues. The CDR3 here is CASSPSGSDTQYF.

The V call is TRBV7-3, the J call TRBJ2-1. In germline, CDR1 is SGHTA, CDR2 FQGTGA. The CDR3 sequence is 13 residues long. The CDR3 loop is CASSPTADNEQFF.

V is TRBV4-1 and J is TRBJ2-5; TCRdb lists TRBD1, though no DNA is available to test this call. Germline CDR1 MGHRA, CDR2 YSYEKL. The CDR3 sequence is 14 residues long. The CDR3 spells CASSNRGQGETQYF.

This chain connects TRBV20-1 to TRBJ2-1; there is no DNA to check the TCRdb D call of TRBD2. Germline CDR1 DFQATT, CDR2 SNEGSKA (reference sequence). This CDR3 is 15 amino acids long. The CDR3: CSAHTNPDSLNEQFF.

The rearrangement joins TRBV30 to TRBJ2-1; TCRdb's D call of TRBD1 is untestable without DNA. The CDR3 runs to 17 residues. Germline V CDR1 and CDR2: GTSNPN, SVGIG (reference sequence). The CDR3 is CAWSRGISGSSYNEQFF.

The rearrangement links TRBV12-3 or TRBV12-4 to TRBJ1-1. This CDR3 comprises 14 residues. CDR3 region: CASSLALFATEAFF.

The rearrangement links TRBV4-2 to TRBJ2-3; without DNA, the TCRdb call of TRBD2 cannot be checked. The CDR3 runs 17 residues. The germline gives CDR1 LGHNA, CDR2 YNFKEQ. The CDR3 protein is CASSIGLAGESADTQYF.

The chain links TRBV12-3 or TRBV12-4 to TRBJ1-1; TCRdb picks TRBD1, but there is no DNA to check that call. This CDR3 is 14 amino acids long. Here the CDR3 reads CASRLDRGYTEAFF.

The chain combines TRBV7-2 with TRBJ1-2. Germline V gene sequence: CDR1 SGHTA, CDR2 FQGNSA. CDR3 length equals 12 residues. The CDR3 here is CASSSWDRGYTF.

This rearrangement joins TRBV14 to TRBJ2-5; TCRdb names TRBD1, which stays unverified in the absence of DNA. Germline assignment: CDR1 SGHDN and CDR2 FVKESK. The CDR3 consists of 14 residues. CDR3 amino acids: CASSARMGVETQYF.

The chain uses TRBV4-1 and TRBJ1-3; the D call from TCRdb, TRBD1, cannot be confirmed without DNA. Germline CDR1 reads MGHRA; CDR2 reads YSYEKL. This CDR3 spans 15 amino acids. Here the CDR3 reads CASSQEGGPGNTIYF.

CDR3 in amino acids: CASSPGTGFYEQYF. V is TRBV9 and J is TRBJ2-7; TCRdb names TRBD1, which stays unverified in the absence of DNA. This CDR3 has 14 residues. The germline V gene encodes CDR1 SGDLS and CDR2 YYNGEE.

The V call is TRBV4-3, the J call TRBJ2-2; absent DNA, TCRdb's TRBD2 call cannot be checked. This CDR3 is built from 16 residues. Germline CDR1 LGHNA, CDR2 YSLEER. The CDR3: CASSQAPGLIAGELFF.

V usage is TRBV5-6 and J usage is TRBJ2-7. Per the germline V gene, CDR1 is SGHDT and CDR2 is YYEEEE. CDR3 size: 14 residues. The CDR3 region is CASSWRVKSYEQYF.

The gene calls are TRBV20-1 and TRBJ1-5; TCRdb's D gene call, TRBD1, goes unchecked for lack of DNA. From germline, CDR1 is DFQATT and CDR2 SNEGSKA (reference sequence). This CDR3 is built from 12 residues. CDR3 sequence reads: CSASDDRWAQHF.

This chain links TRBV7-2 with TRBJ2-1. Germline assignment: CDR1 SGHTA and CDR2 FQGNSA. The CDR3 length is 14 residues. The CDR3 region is CASSLGANYNEQFF.